Presented here are 30 T cell receptor beta chains from one specimen sequenced in a study of graft-versus-host responses after intestinal transplantation. The repertoire was sequenced with immunoSEQ multiplex PCR; TCRdb's copy has only in-frame clones and lacks some. This sample has tens of thousands of clones, with around 90% found just once. Sequencing used bone marrow, obtained around 730 days after intestinal transplantation. Receptors originate from a human patient who received an intestinal transplant, so some T cells may come from the graft donor.

This clone appeared a few times. The chain links TRBV2 to TRBJ2-4, with a possible D match to TRBD1 (6 bases). CDR1 and CDR2 from the germline V gene are SNHLY and FYNNEI. This CDR3 spans 12 amino acids. V lost 7 bases and J lost 6, with 10 bases in between. CDR3 residues: CASMIQGNIQYF. For the CDR3, the DNA is TGTGCCAGCATGATACAGGGAAACATTCAGTACTTC.

This rearrangement joins TRBV19 to TRBJ1-2; D possibly corresponds to TRBD1 (6 bases). The CDR3 is 14 residues long. V lost 4 bases and J lost 2, with 11 bases in between. CDR1 is LNHDA and CDR2 is SQIVND in the germline V gene (reference sequence). The DNA of the CDR3 is TGTGCCAGTAGTAGGGGGCTAACGAACTATGGCTACACCTTC. It translates to CASSRGLTNYGYTF.

As concerns this clone: A much larger clone sits a single nucleotide away, making a read error possible. J is TRBJ2-7 and V is TRBV4-2; TRBD2 agrees at 12 bases. Germline V gene sequence: CDR1 LGHNA, CDR2 YNFKEQ. The CDR3 runs 17 residues. Unmatched junction bases numbered 8, after V lost 0 bases and J lost 5 bases. This CDR3 reads CASSQEPTSGSFNEQYF. CDR3 bases: TGTGCCAGCAGCCAAGAGCCGACTAGCGGGAGTTTCAACGAGCAGTACTTC.

V usage is TRBV30 and J usage is TRBJ2-1; no firm D call. CDR3 length equals 11 residues. Germline V gene lookup returns CDR1 GTSNPN and CDR2 SVGIG (reference sequence). V was clipped by 2 bases and J by 5 bases, with 4 bases between them. The CDR3 DNA is TGTGCCTGGAGTCGAAACAATGAGCAGTTCTTC. This encodes CAWSRNNEQFF.

The chain combines TRBV7-9 with TRBJ2-3; a possible D gene is TRBD2 (5 bases). Trimming stripped 6 bases from V and 2 bases from J, with 12 bases between. This CDR3 comprises 14 residues. The germline CDR1 and CDR2 sequences are SEHNR and FQNEAQ (reference sequence). The CDR3 DNA reads TGTGCCAGCAGTCTGAGCGGCGTCACAGATACGCAGTATTTT. It specifies CASSLSGVTDTQYF.

The V call is TRBV4-1, the J call TRBJ2-7; 8 nucleotides agree with TRBD1. Germline V gene data show CDR1 as MGHRA and CDR2 as YSYEKL. The CDR3 covers 15 residues. Trimming took 1 base from V and 3 from J; bases not matched to a gene: 5. CDR3 region: CASSQVSGGYYEQYF. The CDR3 DNA follows: TGCGCCAGCAGCCAAGTGTCAGGGGGCTACTACGAGCAGTACTTC.

This chain joins TRBV28 and TRBJ2-7; D may be TRBD1 (5 bases). Germline V gene data show CDR1 as MDHEN and CDR2 as SYDVKM. The CDR3 loop spans 17 amino acids. V lost 4 bases to trimming and J lost 6 bases, with 25 bases between them. The CDR3 DNA sequence: TGTGCCAGCAGTTCCGATCAGTGGACCCAAGCTCAGGGCGAGCAGTACTTC. Protein: CASSSDQWTQAQGEQYF.

V is TRBV7-3 and J is TRBJ2-7; no firm D call. Germline CDR1 is SGHTA and CDR2 is FQGTGA. There are 13 residues in the CDR3. Deletions cut 4 bases from V and 6 bases from J, with 13 bases between. The CDR3 DNA reads TGTGCCAGCAGCTCACAGAGATCTGGCGAGCAGTACTTC. This gives the protein CASSSQRSGEQYF.

The chain combines TRBV10-3 with TRBJ2-3; 9 positions match TRBD1. The V and J ends lost 6 bases and 1 base, in that order; junction bases with no gene match: 14. The CDR3 runs to 18 residues. Germline V gives CDR1 ENHRY, CDR2 SYGVKD. In DNA, the CDR3 is TGTGCCATCAGAGCATCTTCCACAGGGGGCGTTGGCACAGATACGCAGTATTTT. Its translation: CAIRASSTGGVGTDTQYF.

DNA of the CDR3: TGTGCCAGCAGTGAGGGACCGACGAGCTCCTATAATTCACCCCTCCACTTT. Translation gives CASSEGPTSSYNSPLHF. The J gene is TRBJ1-6, the V gene TRBV6-1; D perhaps matches TRBD1 (5 bases). This CDR3 is 17 amino acids long. V lost 3 bases and J 0 bases, leaving 12 bases between the germline ends. Germline V gene lookup returns CDR1 MNHNS and CDR2 SASEGT.

The CDR3 sequence is CATGLAAYEQYF. The CDR3 DNA reads as TGTGCCACGGGGCTAGCGGCCTACGAGCAGTACTTC. The J gene is TRBJ2-7, the V gene TRBV6-5; TRBD2 aligns across 7 bases. Per the germline V gene, CDR1 is MNHEY and CDR2 is SVGAGI. The length of the CDR3 is 12 residues. V trimming: 10 bases; J trimming: 2 bases; junction bases outside the gene matches: 5.

As DNA, the CDR3 is TGTGCCAGCACAAGCAGAGCTCGGGATGAGCAGTTCTTC. As protein: CASTSRARDEQFF. The chain uses TRBV5-6 and TRBJ2-1; D call uncertain. V shed 6 bases and J shed 8 bases, with 15 bases lying between them. Germline V gives CDR1 SGHDT, CDR2 YYEEEE. CDR3 length equals 13 residues.

This clone was seen just once. CDR3 sequence: CASARIAGGQETQYF. The CDR3 nucleotides read TGTGCCTCAGCGCGTATAGCGGGTGGTCAAGAGACCCAGTACTTC. The chain joins TRBV6-1 to TRBJ2-5; 7 bases fit TRBD2. Germline values: CDR1 MNHNS, CDR2 SASEGT. Trimming removed 11 bases from V and 2 bases from J; junction bases left unmatched: 14. The CDR3 length is 15 residues.

The chain links TRBV4-2 to TRBJ2-7; D assignment may be TRBD1 or TRBD2 (5 bases each). The CDR3 is made up of 15 amino acids. V dropped 0 bases and J dropped 5 bases, with 14 bases sitting between them. Germline V gives CDR1 LGHNA, CDR2 YNFKEQ. CDR3 protein: CASSQDEGRFNEQYF. For the CDR3, the DNA is TGTGCCAGCAGCCAAGACGAGGGACGGTTTAACGAGCAGTACTTC.

This chain links TRBV28 with TRBJ2-7; 9 bases agree with TRBD1. The trim removed 4 bases at V and 5 bases at J, leaving 3 bases unmatched. Germline CDR1 MDHEN, CDR2 SYDVKM. The CDR3 runs to 13 residues. DNA of the CDR3: TGTGCCAGCAGTTCCCGGGACAGGGACGAGCAGTACTTC. This translates into CASSSRDRDEQYF.

This rearrangement joins TRBV2 to TRBJ2-7, with a tentative D call TRBD1 (6 bases). V gave up 6 bases and J gave up 1 base, with 10 bases separating them. This CDR3 is 13 amino acids long. The V gene's germline CDR1 is SNHLY and CDR2 FYNNEI. CDR3 region: CASRWTVSYEQYF. The CDR3 bases are TGTGCCAGCAGATGGACAGTATCCTACGAGCAGTACTTC. Combining the CDR3 with reference TRBV2 and TRBJ2-7 gives the whole variable domain EPEVTQTPSHQVTQMGQEVILRCVPISNHLYFYWYRQILGQKVEFLVSFYNNEISEKSEIFDDQFSVERPDGSNFTLKIRSTKLEDSAMYFCASRWTVSYEQYFGPGTRLTVT.

The rearrangement joins TRBV5-1 to TRBJ2-3; D gene unclear. Trimming pared 1 base from V and 2 bases from J, leaving 11 bases between. The CDR3 is made up of 15 amino acids. The germline V gene has CDR1 SGHRS and CDR2 YFSETQ. The CDR3 region has the DNA TGCGCCAGCAGCTTGTGGCTGGGGAACACAGATACGCAGTATTTT. Translating it yields CASSLWLGNTDTQYF.

The chain is built from TRBV28 and TRBJ1-1; D perhaps matches TRBD1 (5 bases). The CDR3 runs 17 residues. Germline CDR1 is MDHEN and CDR2 is SYDVKM. Trimming took 1 base from V and 5 from J, leaving 20 bases between them. The CDR3 DNA sequence: TGTGCCAGCAGTTTATACGGACCCGACCGGGGGGGGACTGAAGCTTTCTTT. Encoded protein: CASSLYGPDRGGTEAFF.

J is TRBJ2-1 and V is TRBV30; the D gene is possibly TRBD2 (5 bases). CDR3 length: 12 residues. V was cut by 4 bases and J by 8 bases, with 12 bases left in between. The germline V gene has CDR1 GTSNPN and CDR2 SVGIG (reference sequence). CDR3 bases: TGTGCCTGGACAGATTACGGGGATGAGCAGTTCTTC. It is translated as CAWTDYGDEQFF. Full variable domain (outside the CDR3, taken from reference TRBV30 and TRBJ2-1): SQTIHQWPATLVQPVGSPLSLECTVEGTSNPNLYWYRQAAGRGLQLLFYSVGIGQISSEVPQNLSASRPQDRQFILSSKKLLLSDSGFYLCAWTDYGDEQFFGPGTRLTVL.

This chain joins TRBV25-1 and TRBJ1-1; 8 nucleotides match TRBD1. Unmatched junction bases numbered 4, after V lost 4 bases and J lost 3 bases. The CDR3 has 14 residues. The germline gives CDR1 MGHDK, CDR2 SYGVNS. The CDR3 region has the DNA TGTGCCAGCAGTGTCAGGGGGCGAGACACTGAAGCTTTCTTT. Amino acid sequence: CASSVRGRDTEAFF.

The CDR3 spells CASSKRGQIGDLETQYF. CDR3 bases: TGTGCCAGCAGCAAAAGGGGACAGATTGGGGACCTAGAGACCCAGTACTTC. The chain has TRBV21-1 and TRBJ2-5; TRBD1 is taken as the D call from the table, unchecked against the DNA. TRBV21-1 is given as a pseudogene. This CDR3 comprises 17 residues.

This chain connects TRBV7-9 to TRBJ2-2; no clear D. Trimming removed 11 bases at V and 7 bases at J, with 11 bases between. Germline CDR1 SEHNR, CDR2 FQNEAQ (reference sequence). This CDR3 region has 11 residues. The CDR3 loop is CAGDFYGELFF. CDR3 sequence (DNA): TGTGCCGGCGACTTCTACGGGGAGCTGTTTTTT.

V gene TRBV19 combines with J gene TRBJ2-1; the match to TRBD2 covers 13 bases. CDR3 length equals 15 residues. Trimming at V came to 9 bases and at J to 9 bases, leaving 11 bases not matched to a gene. Germline loops: CDR1 LNHDA, CDR2 SQIVND (reference sequence). DNA of the CDR3: TGTGCCAGCCAGTTCTGGACTAGCGGGAGCGGTGAGCAGTTCTTC. It specifies CASQFWTSGSGEQFF.

The chain combines TRBV7-2 with TRBJ2-7, with D tentatively TRBD1 (7 bases). The CDR3 spans 15 residues. Per the germline V gene, CDR1 is SGHTA and CDR2 is FQGNSA. Trimming took 5 bases from V and 3 from J, leaving 17 bases between them. The CDR3 region is CASSQTGDSYYEQYF. The CDR3 nucleotides read TGTGCCAGCAGCCAAACAGGGGACTCCTACTACGAGCAGTACTTC. Full variable domain (missing parts from reference TRBV7-2 and TRBJ2-7): GAGVSQSPSNKVTEKGKDVELRCDPISGHTALYWYRQSLGQGLEFLIYFQGNSAPDKSGLPSDRFSAERTGGSVSTLTIQRTQQEDSAVYLCASSQTGDSYYEQYFGPGTRLTVT.

This chain connects TRBV5-1 to TRBJ1-4; tentative D call: TRBD1 (6 bases). CDR3 length: 15 amino acids. Germline assignment: CDR1 SGHRS and CDR2 YFSETQ. Trimming cost V 3 bases and J 8 bases, with 17 bases left between them. The CDR3 nucleotides are TGCGCCAGCAGCTCGACAGGTTTGGGAGGAGAAAAACTGTTTTTT. Encoded protein: CASSSTGLGGEKLFF.

To note about this clone: The junction shows a germline mismatch at one end, possibly a read error. The chain is built from TRBV6-6 and TRBJ1-3, with D unresolved. Germline V gives CDR1 MNHNY, CDR2 SVGAGI (reference sequence). The CDR3 covers 14 residues. The CDR3 loop reads CAISDWDHGNTIYF. The CDR3 DNA reads as TGTGCCATCAGTGATTGGGATCATGGAAACACCATATATTTT.

This chain uses TRBV4-2 with TRBJ1-6, with 8 bases fitting TRBD1. The CDR3 contains 17 residues. Germline CDR1 LGHNA, CDR2 YNFKEQ. Trimming took 5 bases from V and 5 from J; bases not matched to a gene: 11. The CDR3 DNA reads TGTGCCAGCAGCTTGGCGTCTCGGACAGGGAATAATTCACCCCTCCACTTT. Translated: CASSLASRTGNNSPLHF.

In this sample, this clone turned up a few times. The rearrangement uses TRBV10-3 and TRBJ2-7, with a weak D call TRBD2 (6 bases). V was pared by 6 bases and J by 6 bases, with 12 bases between. This CDR3 region has 12 residues. Germline CDR1 reads ENHRY; CDR2 reads SYGVKD. CDR3 DNA sequence: TGTGCCATCAGAGAACAGGAGGGCGAGCAGTACTTC. This gives the protein CAIREQEGEQYF.

Regarding this clone: The sample carries other DNA sequences with the same CDR3. The chain joins TRBV15 to TRBJ2-7; 8 bases map to TRBD2. The germline V gene has CDR1 LNHNV and CDR2 YYDKDF (reference sequence). This CDR3 contains 14 residues. J gave up 4 bases and V 3 bases, and 5 bases lay outside the gene matches. Written as DNA, the CDR3 is TGTGCCACCAGCAGGGCGGGGGGTCGTTACGAGCAGTACTTC. It codes for CATSRAGGRYEQYF.

This chain connects TRBV29-1 to TRBJ2-5, with 10 bases fitting TRBD2. The CDR3 runs 16 residues. V gave up 4 bases and J gave up 3 bases; unmatched junction bases: 11. CDR1 and CDR2 from the germline V gene are SQVTM and ANQGSEA. The CDR3 DNA is TGCAGCGTTGTCCGAGCTAGCGGGAGAGGAAAAGAGACCCAGTACTTC. Its translation: CSVVRASGRGKETQYF.